The 13 T cell receptor beta chains in this list originate from one sample, sequenced in a study of shared clonotypes between healthy human individuals (dated by TCRdb to about 2020). Libraries were made using the immunoSEQ multiplex PCR assay. This is the immuneACCESS table as TCRdb keeps it, with only in-frame sequences that have V and J called. A part of the clones is gone; compared with another copy, unresolved V genes explain less than half, and the rest is unexplained. The sample table contains 2 million to 2.5 million clones; only one count was recorded for over 90% of them. The biggest ten clones account for 0.39% of the sample. Sequencing was performed on naive CD4+ T cells from PBMCs. The sample's cell subset or site label is to be understood as: CD45RA+ positively selected. The receptors stem from a man aged 18-30 years in good health. Some clones in this sample may be carry-over from other donors' samples.

J is TRBJ2-7 and V is TRBV6-5; no clear D. V lost 10 bases, J lost 2 bases, and 15 bases lay in between. The CDR3 runs to 13 residues. Germline V gene lookup returns CDR1 MNHEY and CDR2 SVGAGI. This CDR3 is CATRWGGAYEQYF. The CDR3 DNA follows: TGTGCCACAAGGTGGGGTGGTGCCTACGAGCAGTACTTC.

The rearrangement links TRBV19 to TRBJ2-2; a possible D gene is TRBD1 (6 bases). CDR1 LNHDA and CDR2 SQIVND come from the germline V gene (reference sequence). Trimming removed 5 bases from V and 5 bases from J, with 12 bases in between. The CDR3 totals 14 residues. CDR3 amino acids: CASSRNRVTGELFF. The CDR3 DNA reads as TGTGCCAGTAGTCGCAACAGGGTGACCGGGGAGCTGTTTTTT.

The rearrangement joins TRBV7-8 to TRBJ1-5; no firm D call. The CDR3 loop spans 16 amino acids. Germline values: CDR1 SGHVS, CDR2 FQNEAQ. V was cut by 3 bases and J by 0 bases, with 12 bases left in between. The CDR3 is CASSFNSRPSNQPQHF. In DNA, the CDR3 is TGTGCCAGCAGCTTTAACAGTCGTCCTAGCAATCAGCCCCAGCATTTT.

The V and J genes are TRBV28 and TRBJ1-1; D not certain. The CDR3 contains 20 residues. Trimming cost V 3 bases and J 0 bases, with 26 bases left between them. Germline V lookup: CDR1 MDHEN, CDR2 SYDVKM. CDR3 loop: CASSFYGLGIVKSMNTEAFF. In nucleotides, the CDR3 is TGTGCCAGCAGTTTTTATGGTTTAGGGATTGTCAAGTCCATGAACACTGAAGCTTTCTTT.

This chain connects TRBV28 to TRBJ1-2, with 7 bases lining up with TRBD1. CDR1 and CDR2 from the germline V gene are MDHEN and SYDVKM. This CDR3 has 18 amino acids. The trim removed 6 bases at V and 2 bases at J, leaving 18 bases unmatched. The CDR3: CASSTAGLWGTANYGYTF. CDR3 nucleotides: TGTGCCAGCAGCACGGCGGGACTATGGGGGACAGCGAACTATGGCTACACCTTC.

V gene TRBV2 combines with J gene TRBJ2-1, with 7 bases lining up with TRBD1. This CDR3 comprises 13 residues. The germline V gene has CDR1 SNHLY and CDR2 FYNNEI. The junction had 6 bases not matched to a gene; V was cut back by 9 bases and J by 4 bases. The chain's CDR3 is CASRDSTYNEQFF. The DNA of the CDR3 is TGTGCCAGTCGGGACAGTACTTACAATGAGCAGTTCTTC.

The V gene is TRBV4-1, the J gene TRBJ2-1, with TRBD1 matching 9 bases. With 3 bases clipped from V and 3 bases from J, the junction kept 3 bases outside the gene matches. Germline V gene lookup returns CDR1 MGHRA and CDR2 YSYEKL. The CDR3 is made up of 15 amino acids. CDR3 protein: CASSHPTGGYNEQFF. The CDR3 region has the DNA TGCGCCAGCAGCCACCCGACAGGGGGCTACAATGAGCAGTTCTTC.

This clone appeared a single time. This chain connects TRBV29-1 to TRBJ2-2; TRBD2 matches 7 bases. Looked up from germline, CDR1 is SQVTM and CDR2 is ANQGSEA. This CDR3 contains 13 residues. V lost 4 bases and J lost 3; bases outside the gene matches: 2. The CDR3 region has the DNA TGCAGCGTTGCGGGACTACACACCGGGGAGCTGTTTTTT. Translated: CSVAGLHTGELFF.

The chain joins TRBV6-5 to TRBJ2-5; TRBD1 is a possible D gene (6 bases). Germline assignment: CDR1 MNHEY and CDR2 SVGAGI. The CDR3 contains 14 residues. Trimming stripped 8 bases from V and 5 bases from J, with 18 bases between. The CDR3: CASGPFTGSETQYF. CDR3 sequence (DNA): TGTGCCAGCGGACCCTTCACAGGGTCCGAGACCCAGTACTTC.

V and J are TRBV6-1 and TRBJ2-7, with 10 bases that match TRBD1. The CDR3 has 15 residues. Germline V gives CDR1 MNHNS, CDR2 SASEGT. With 7 bases clipped from V and 4 bases from J, the junction kept 10 bases outside the gene matches. The CDR3 protein is CASKDRQGARYEQYF. The CDR3 DNA reads as TGTGCCAGCAAAGATAGACAGGGGGCCAGGTACGAGCAGTACTTC.

The V and J genes are TRBV7-2 and TRBJ2-1; D is perhaps TRBD1 (5 bases). The V end lost 0 bases, the J end lost 6 bases, and 15 bases lay between the germline ends. The germline V gene encodes CDR1 SGHTA and CDR2 FQGNSA. The CDR3 covers 16 residues. CDR3 DNA: TGTGCCAGCAGCTTAGCGCGCCAGGGATACGGCAATGAGCAGTTCTTC. Encoded protein: CASSLARQGYGNEQFF.

This clone was picked up one time. The rearrangement links TRBV30 to TRBJ1-3; no definite D call. Germline V lookup: CDR1 GTSNPN, CDR2 SVGIG (reference sequence). The V gene lost 5 bases and the J gene lost 0 bases, with 5 bases spanning the gap. The CDR3 consists of 12 residues. CDR3 in amino acids: CAWGYSGNTIYF. The CDR3 DNA reads as TGTGCCTGGGGCTACTCTGGAAACACCATATATTTT.

The chain combines TRBV6-1 with TRBJ2-1, with TRBD2 matching over 10 bases. The CDR3 is made up of 15 amino acids. V shed 5 bases and J 6 bases; nucleotides not matched to a gene: 7. Germline CDR1 MNHNS, CDR2 SASEGT. As DNA, the CDR3 is TGTGCCAGCAGTCCCGGACTAGCGGAAACCAATGAGCAGTTCTTC. As protein: CASSPGLAETNEQFF.